This T cell receptor beta chain comes out of a study of T cells after yellow fever vaccination. Study-level points and caveats: The CD4 and CD8 compartments had a small share of their clonotypes in common. Boosting was followed by the reappearance of most primary-vaccination clones (approximately 97% CD4, about 88% CD8).

This CDR3 has 13 amino acids. Germline loops: CDR1 DFQATT, CDR2 SNEGSKA (reference sequence). The V end was cut by 6 bases, the J end by 8 bases, with 17 bases between. This clonotype was found many times. Antigen unknown. One entry per CDR3 protein results from TCRdb running MiXCR on the 5' RACE reads. The sample yields approximately 340,000 distinct CDR3 sequences, roughly 8.7% seen once. The V call is TRBV20-1, the J call TRBJ1-3, with D perhaps TRBD1 (5 bases). The sample consisted of PBMCs, taken on the day of the first yellow fever vaccination. The receptor was isolated from a man younger than 35 who received the YFV17D yellow fever vaccine. The CDR3 nucleotides are TGCAGTGCCTCCAAGGGCAGGGCTGACACCATATATTTT. Translated, it gives CSASKGRADTIYF.